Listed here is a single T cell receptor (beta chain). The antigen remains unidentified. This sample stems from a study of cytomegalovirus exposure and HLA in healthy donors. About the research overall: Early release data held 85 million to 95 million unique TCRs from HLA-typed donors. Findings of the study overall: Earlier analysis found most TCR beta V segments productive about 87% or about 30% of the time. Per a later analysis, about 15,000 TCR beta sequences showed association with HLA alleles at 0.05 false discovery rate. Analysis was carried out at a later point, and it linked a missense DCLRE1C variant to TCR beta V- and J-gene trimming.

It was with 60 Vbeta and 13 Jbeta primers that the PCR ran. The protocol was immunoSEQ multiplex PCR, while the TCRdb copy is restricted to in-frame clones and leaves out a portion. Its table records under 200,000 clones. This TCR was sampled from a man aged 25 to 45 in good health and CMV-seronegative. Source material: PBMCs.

The CDR3 here is CASSFTSGAYEQYF. Here the CDR3 DNA reads TGCGCCAGCAGCTTCACTAGCGGGGCTTACGAGCAGTACTTC. This sequence joins TRBV5-1 and TRBJ2-7, with 10 bases fitting TRBD2. This CDR3 region has 14 residues. The ends lost 2 bases at V and 4 bases at J; junction bases unmatched: 3. The germline V gene has CDR1 SGHRS and CDR2 YFSETQ.